These T cell receptor beta chains were read from a single sample in a study of graft-versus-host responses after intestinal transplantation. Clones were read by immunoSEQ multiplex PCR, and TCRdb kept only the in-frame ones, dropping some. The sample holds more than 12,000 clones; around a third are singletons and the top ten take 5% to 7%. This specimen was alloreactive CD4+ T cells from a mixed lymphocyte reaction culture, taken before intestinal transplant. The receptors were gathered from a human patient who received an intestinal transplant. Each CDR3 is given without its conserved first and last residue.

TRBJ1-1	TRBV6-5	12	ASSLTGMNTEAF
TRBJ2-1	TRBV5-1	13	ASSFGRTSLNEQF
TRBJ2-7	TRBV5-6	12	ASSLSGRAHEQY
TRBJ2-3	TRBV7-8	12	ASSLDGSTDTQY
TRBJ1-5	TRBV2	13	ASSVRGRRNQPQH
TRBJ2-3	TRBV4-1	17	ASSQQWTSGRAGTDTQY
TRBJ2-7	TRBV9	11	ASSRTGLYEQY
TRBJ2-1	TRBV9	12	ASSAKQGRDEQF
TRBJ2-7	TRBV29-1	15	SVVGGLAGGSTYEQY
TRBJ2-6	TRBV11-1	17	ASSKQMGNQGTGANVLT
TRBJ2-7	TRBV6-9	11	ASGRLGVYEQY
TRBJ2-3	TRBV5-1	14	ASSLVLAAGTDTQY
TRBJ2-3	TRBV6-1	12	ATSDSGVTDTQY
TRBJ1-1	TRBV18	11	ASSLDRATEAF
TRBJ2-1	TRBV18	12	ASSPPLRVDEQF
TRBJ2-1	TRBV30	12	AGLTGGTPYKQF
TRBJ1-3	TRBV30	14	AWTPISGFSGNTIY
TRBJ1-1	TRBV25-1	10	ASSSQGGEAF
TRBJ2-4	TRBV6-6	7	ASSEGQY
TRBJ2-6	TRBV4-2	13	ASNVLGSGANVLT
TRBJ1-2	TRBV5-5	12	ASSLQQGGYGYT
TRBJ2-4	TRBV10-2	15	ASSRTTSGGRKNIQY
TRBJ1-5	TRBV5-1	11	ASSLVYDQPQH
TRBJ1-2	TRBV19	10	ASSIALHGYT
TRBJ2-7	TRBV2	12	ASSPPHRVNEQY
TRBJ1-3	TRBV5-1	15	ASSSGRPGRSGNTIY
TRBJ1-2	TRBV28	10	ASSLNTGGYT
TRBJ2-7	TRBV19	11	ASSIVGTYEQY
TRBJ2-5	TRBV7-8	11	ASTIGAAETQY
TRBJ1-5	TRBV7-9	11	ASSLVRDQPQH
TRBJ2-1	TRBV7-6	13	ASTKGGASYNEQF
TRBJ2-3	TRBV5-1	21	ASSPGRASGSGRAWTVTDTQY
TRBJ2-3	TRBV5-1	14	ASSLALAGITDTQY
TRBJ2-7	TRBV7-2	11	ASSFSSSYEQY
TRBJ2-5	TRBV11-2	11	ASSRLSMETQY
TRBJ2-5	TRBV5-1	12	ASSSPAIGETQY
TRBJ2-3	TRBV27	9	ASRLSDTQY
TRBJ1-2	TRBV5-3	12	ASTRGFAVGGYT
TRBJ2-1	TRBV2	17	ASSEWFPSGLAADNEQF
TRBJ2-5	TRBV11-2	11	ASSLSGLETQY
TRBJ1-4	TRBV15	15	ATSRAPTGATNEKLF
TRBJ1-6	TRBV2	13	ASRETGSSNSPLH
TRBJ2-3	TRBV30	9	AWSSLGIEY
TRBJ1-1	TRBV6-1	12	ASSPQTGRTEAF
TRBJ1-2	TRBV2	11	ASSLTPNYGYT
TRBJ1-4	TRBV5-1	14	ASSLSWWATNEKLF
TRBJ1-5	TRBV5-5	13	ASSLRGVSNQPQH
TRBJ1-6	TRBV7-2	12	ASQDSSYNSPLH
TRBJ2-7	TRBV20-1	9	SVDRAGEQY
TRBJ1-1	TRBV2	13	ASRAEPVGNTEAF
TRBJ1-1	TRBV7-9	12	ASSYRAWNTEAF
TRBJ2-1	TRBV5-1	12	ASSPELWAHEQF
TRBJ2-7	TRBV28	10	ASSLRLYEQY
TRBJ1-1	TRBV18	13	ASSPVARGSTEAF
TRBJ1-3	TRBV27	13	ASSPQGARGNTIY
TRBJ2-7	TRBV5-4	12	ASSTGPELYEQY
TRBJ2-3	TRBV5-1	13	ASSLTGLSSDTQY
TRBJ2-1	TRBV7-2	15	ASSPRSGRRSYNEQF